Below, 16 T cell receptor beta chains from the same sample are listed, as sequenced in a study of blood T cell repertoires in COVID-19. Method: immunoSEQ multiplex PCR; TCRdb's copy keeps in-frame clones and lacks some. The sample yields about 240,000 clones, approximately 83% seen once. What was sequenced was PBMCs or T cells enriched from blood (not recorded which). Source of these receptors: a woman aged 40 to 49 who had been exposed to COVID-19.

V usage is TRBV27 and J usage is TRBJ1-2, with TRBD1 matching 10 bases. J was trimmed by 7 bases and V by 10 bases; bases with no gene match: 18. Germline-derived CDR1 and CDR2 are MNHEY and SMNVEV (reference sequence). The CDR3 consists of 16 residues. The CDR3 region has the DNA TGTGCCACAGGCCTGGGACAGGGGCCGCAGGGGATTGGCTACACCTTC. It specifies CATGLGQGPQGIGYTF.

CDR3 bases: TGTGCCAGCAGCTTTGGCCGACAATCTGAAAAACTGTTTTTT. Translation: CASSFGRQSEKLFF. This rearrangement joins TRBV11-2 to TRBJ1-4; D gene uncertain. Trimming pared 3 bases from V and 7 bases from J, leaving 12 bases between. The CDR3 contains 14 residues. Germline CDR1 reads SGHAT; CDR2 reads FQNNGV.

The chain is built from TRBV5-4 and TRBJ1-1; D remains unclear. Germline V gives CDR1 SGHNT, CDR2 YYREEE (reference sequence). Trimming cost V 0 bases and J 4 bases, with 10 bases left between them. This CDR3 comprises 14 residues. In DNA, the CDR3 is TGTGCCAGCAGCTTGGTGAACGGTCTCACTGAAGCTTTCTTT. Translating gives CASSLVNGLTEAFF.

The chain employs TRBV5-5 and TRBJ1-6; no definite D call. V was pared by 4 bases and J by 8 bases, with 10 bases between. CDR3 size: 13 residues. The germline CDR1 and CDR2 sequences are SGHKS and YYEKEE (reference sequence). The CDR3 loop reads CASSRDSDSPLHF. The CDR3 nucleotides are TGTGCCAGCAGCCGTGACTCAGATTCACCCCTCCACTTT.

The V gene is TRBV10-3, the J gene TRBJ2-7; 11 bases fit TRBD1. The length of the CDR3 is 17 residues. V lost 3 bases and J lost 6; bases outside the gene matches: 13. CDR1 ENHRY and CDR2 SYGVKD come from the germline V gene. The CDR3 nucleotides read TGTGCCATCAGTGACCGGGGCAGGGGGACAGGGGGATCCGAGCAGTACTTC. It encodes CAISDRGRGTGGSEQYF.

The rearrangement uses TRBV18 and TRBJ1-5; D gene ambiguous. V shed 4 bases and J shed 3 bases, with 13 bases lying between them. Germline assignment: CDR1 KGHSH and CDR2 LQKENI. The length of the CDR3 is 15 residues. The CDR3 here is CASSRLPMDNQPQHF. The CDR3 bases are TGTGCCAGCTCACGACTCCCCATGGACAATCAGCCCCAGCATTTT.

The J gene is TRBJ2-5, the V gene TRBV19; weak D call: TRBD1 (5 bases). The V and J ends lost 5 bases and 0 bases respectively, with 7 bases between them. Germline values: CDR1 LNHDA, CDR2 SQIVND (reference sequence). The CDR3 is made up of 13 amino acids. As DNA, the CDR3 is TGTGCCAGTAGTGGGGCAGACCAAGAGACCCAGTACTTC. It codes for CASSGADQETQYF. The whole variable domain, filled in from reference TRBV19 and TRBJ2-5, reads DGGITQSPKYLFRKEGQNVTLSCEQNLNHDAMYWYRQDPGQGLRLIYYSQIVNDFQKGDIAEGYSVSREKKESFPLTVTSAQKNPTAFYLCASSGADQETQYFGPGTRLLVL.

CDR3 in amino acids: CASNKGGTNQPQHF. The CDR3 bases are TGTGCCAGCAACAAGGGGGGGACCAATCAGCCCCAGCATTTT. This chain connects TRBV3-1 (or the pseudogene TRBV3-2) to TRBJ1-5; D possibly corresponds to TRBD1 (6 bases). Trimming cost V 7 bases and J 3 bases, with 13 bases left between them. There are 14 residues in the CDR3. Per the germline V gene, CDR1 is LGHDT and CDR2 is YNNKEL (reference sequence).

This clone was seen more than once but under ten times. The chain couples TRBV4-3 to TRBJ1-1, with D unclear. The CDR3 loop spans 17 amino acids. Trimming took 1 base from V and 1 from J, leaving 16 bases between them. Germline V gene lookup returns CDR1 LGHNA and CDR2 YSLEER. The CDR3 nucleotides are TGCGCCAGCAGCCAAGCACGGGATTCCTTTGGGAACACTGAAGCTTTCTTT. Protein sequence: CASSQARDSFGNTEAFF.

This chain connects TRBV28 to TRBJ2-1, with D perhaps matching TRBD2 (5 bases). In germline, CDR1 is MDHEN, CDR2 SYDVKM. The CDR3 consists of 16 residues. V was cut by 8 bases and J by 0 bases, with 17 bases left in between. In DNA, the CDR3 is TGTGCCAGCTTTTCAAAAGGCGGGTCCTCCTACAATGAGCAGTTCTTC. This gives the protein CASFSKGGSSYNEQFF.

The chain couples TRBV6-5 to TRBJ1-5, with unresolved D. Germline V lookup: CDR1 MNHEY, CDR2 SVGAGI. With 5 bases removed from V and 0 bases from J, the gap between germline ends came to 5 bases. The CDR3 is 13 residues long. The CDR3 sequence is CASSQNSNQPQHF. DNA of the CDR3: TGTGCCAGCAGTCAAAATAGCAATCAGCCCCAGCATTTT.

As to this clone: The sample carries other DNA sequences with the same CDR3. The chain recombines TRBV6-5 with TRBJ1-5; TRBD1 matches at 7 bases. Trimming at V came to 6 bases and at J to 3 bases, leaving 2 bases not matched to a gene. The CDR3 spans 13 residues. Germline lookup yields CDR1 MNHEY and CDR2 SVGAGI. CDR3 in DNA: TGTGCCAGCAGAGACAGGGCCAATCAGCCCCAGCATTTT. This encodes CASRDRANQPQHF.

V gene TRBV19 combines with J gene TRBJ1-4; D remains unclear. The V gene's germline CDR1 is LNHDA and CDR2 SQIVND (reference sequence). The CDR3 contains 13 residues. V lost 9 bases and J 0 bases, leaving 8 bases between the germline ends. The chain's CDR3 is CASHGTTNEKLFF. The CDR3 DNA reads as TGTGCCAGCCACGGGACAACTAATGAAAAACTGTTTTTT.

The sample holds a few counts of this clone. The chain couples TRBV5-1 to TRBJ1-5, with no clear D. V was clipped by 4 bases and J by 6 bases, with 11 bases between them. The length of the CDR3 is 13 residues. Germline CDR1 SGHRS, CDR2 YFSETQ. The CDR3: CASSPAPGQPQHF. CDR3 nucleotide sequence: TGCGCCAGCAGCCCGGCACCGGGTCAGCCCCAGCATTTT.

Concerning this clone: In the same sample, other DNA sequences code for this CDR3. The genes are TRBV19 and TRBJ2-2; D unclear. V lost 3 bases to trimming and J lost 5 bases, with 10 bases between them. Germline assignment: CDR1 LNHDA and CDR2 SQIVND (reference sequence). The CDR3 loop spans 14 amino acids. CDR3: CASSIQPRTGELFF. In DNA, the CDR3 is TGTGCCAGTAGTATTCAACCCCGGACCGGGGAGCTGTTTTTT.

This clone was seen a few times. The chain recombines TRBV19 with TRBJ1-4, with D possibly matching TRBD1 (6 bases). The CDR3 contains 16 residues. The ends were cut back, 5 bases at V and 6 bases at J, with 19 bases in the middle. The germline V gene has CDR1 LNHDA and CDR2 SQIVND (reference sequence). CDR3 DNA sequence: TGTGCCAGTAGTGGCGGTACAGGGCATTGGGATGAAAAACTGTTTTTT. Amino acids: CASSGGTGHWDEKLFF.